This T cell receptor beta chain was profiled in a study of T-cell reconstitution after alpha-beta-depleted transplantation in children. Notes on the study in general: Surviving recipient T cells and thymic progenitors underlay high day-60 TCRbeta diversity in some patients. There were reportedly several hundred expanded graft clones from which alpha-beta T cells came about two months after transplant. T cells produced anew were the main source of T-cell counts and diversity one year after transplant.

A remark on this clonotype: Its antigen is undetermined.

A TCRbeta library incorporating unique molecular identifiers was prepared. Using its own MiXCR run on the PCR reads, TCRdb lists one record per CDR3 protein. The sample has roughly 420,000 distinct CDR3 sequences; 15% to 20% are singletons. This material consisted of PBMCs, mostly from graft donor cells, taken 360 days after TCRalphabeta/CD19-depleted stem cell transplant. This receptor was taken from a boy under two years old who had a stem cell transplant for Wiskott-Aldrich syndrome, so the T cells may come from the graft donor.

The CDR3, as DNA: TGTGCCAGCCGGGGCACCCTCACAGATACGCAGTATTTT. Its protein is CASRGTLTDTQYF. The V gene is TRBV6-1, the J gene TRBJ2-3; D tentatively reads TRBD1 or TRBD2 (5 bases each). There are 13 residues in the CDR3. Trimming shortened V by 8 bases and J by 2 bases, and 11 bases separated the two germline ends. Germline CDR1 is MNHNS and CDR2 is SASEGT.